Listed here are 31 T cell receptor beta chains from one sample, sequenced in a study of OX40 agonist ivuxolimab in advanced cancers. Sequencing was performed with immunoSEQ multiplex PCR; in TCRdb, only in-frame clones are kept and a portion is missing. The sample records approximately 40,000 clones, 75% to 85% being singletons. The material sequenced was CD4+ or CD8+ T cells sorted from blood, taken in a trial of the OX40 agonist ivuxolimab. The receptors were gathered from an adult with an advanced solid tumor such as melanoma, head and neck, liver or kidney cancer.

The V and J genes are TRBV27 and TRBJ2-2, with D possibly being TRBD2 (7 bases). The V end was cut by 6 bases, the J end by 5 bases, with 22 bases between. Germline loops: CDR1 MNHEY, CDR2 SMNVEV (reference sequence). The CDR3 is 17 residues long. This chain's CDR3 is CASSHRGGTAETGELFF. DNA of the CDR3: TGTGCCAGCAGCCATAGGGGGGGGACGGCGGAGACCGGGGAGCTGTTTTTT.

The rearrangement links TRBV28 to TRBJ2-3, with 9 positions matching TRBD1. The V segment lost 6 bases and the J segment 4 bases; nucleotides outside the gene matches: 8. Germline V CDR1 and CDR2: MDHEN, SYDVKM. The CDR3 has 15 amino acids. DNA of the CDR3: TGTGCCAGCAGGTCCGGGACAGGGATTTCAGATACGCAGTATTTT. Translating gives CASRSGTGISDTQYF. Looking up the rest from reference TRBV28 and TRBJ2-3 gives the full variable domain: DVKVTQSSRYLVKRTGEKVFLECVQDMDHENMFWYRQDPGLGLRLIYFSYDVKMKEKGDIPEGYSVSREKKERFSLILESASTNQTSMYLCASRSGTGISDTQYFGPGTRLTVL.

This clone was detected once. The V and J genes are TRBV27 and TRBJ2-7; D gene unclear. The CDR3 has 12 residues. The germline V gene encodes CDR1 MNHEY and CDR2 SMNVEV (reference sequence). The V end was cut by 5 bases, the J end by 4 bases, with 9 bases between. DNA for the CDR3: TGTGCCAGCAGTCCAAGTATATACGAGCAGTACTTC. Translating gives CASSPSIYEQYF.

This clone showed up just a few times. The rearrangement links TRBV7-9 to TRBJ1-1, with D possibly TRBD1 on 5 matching bases. Trimming removed 1 base from V and 3 bases from J, with 9 bases in between. CDR3 length: 14 amino acids. Per the germline V gene, CDR1 is SEHNR and CDR2 is FQNEAQ (reference sequence). The CDR3 region is CASSLGPGDTEAFF. The CDR3 nucleotides are TGTGCCAGCAGCTTAGGTCCGGGGGACACTGAAGCTTTCTTT.

The chain employs TRBV27 and TRBJ2-5; D is ambiguous. Judging by the DNA end, TRBJ2-7 fits better; the J call may be wrong. Germline CDR1 and CDR2: MNHEY and SMNVEV (reference sequence). CDR3 size: 13 residues. CDR3: CASSLSPSYEQYF. The CDR3 bases are TGTGCCAGCAGTTTATCCCCCTCCTACGAGCAGTACTTC.

The J gene is TRBJ2-3, the V gene TRBV7-9; 8 bases line up with TRBD2. After removal of 3 bases from V and 0 bases from J, the junction contained 5 bases not matched to a gene. Germline V lookup: CDR1 SEHNR, CDR2 FQNEAQ (reference sequence). The CDR3 contains 16 residues. The CDR3 sequence is CASSLALAVSTDTQYF. The DNA of the CDR3 is TGTGCCAGCAGCTTGGCACTAGCGGTTAGCACAGATACGCAGTATTTT.

The chain combines TRBV27 with TRBJ1-1, with D perhaps TRBD1 (5 bases). With 1 base removed from V and 9 bases from J, the gap between germline ends came to 15 bases. Germline CDR1 reads MNHEY; CDR2 reads SMNVEV (reference sequence). The CDR3 contains 14 residues. The CDR3 sequence is CASSLLEGLDQAFF. Here the CDR3 DNA reads TGTGCCAGCAGTTTATTAGAGGGACTGGATCAAGCTTTCTTT.

The count of this clone is one. The chain employs TRBV4-1 and TRBJ2-1, with D hard to call. The germline V gene encodes CDR1 MGHRA and CDR2 YSYEKL. This CDR3 region has 15 residues. The ends were cut back, 4 bases at V and 3 bases at J, with 13 bases in the middle. In nucleotides, the CDR3 is TGCGCCAGCAGCCCACGGGCTACTGACTACAATGAGCAGTTCTTC. Translated: CASSPRATDYNEQFF.

The rearrangement uses TRBV9 and TRBJ2-6, with D possibly being TRBD2 (5 bases). Germline CDR1 reads SGDLS; CDR2 reads YYNGEE. The V and J ends lost 0 bases and 2 bases respectively, with 15 bases between them. This CDR3 spans 18 amino acids. CDR3 residues: CASSVAKDSMAGANVLTF. The CDR3 DNA is TGTGCCAGCAGCGTAGCTAAGGACTCTATGGCTGGGGCCAACGTCCTGACTTTC.

V is TRBV11-2 and J is TRBJ2-3; D gene uncertain. This CDR3 comprises 12 residues. V shed 4 bases and J shed 2 bases, with 4 bases lying between them. Germline CDR1 and CDR2: SGHAT and FQNNGV. The CDR3 nucleotides are TGTGCCAGCAGCTCATACACAGATACGCAGTATTTT. It specifies CASSSYTDTQYF. Supplemented by reference TRBV11-2 and TRBJ2-3, the full variable domain reads EAGVAQSPRYKIIEKRQSVAFWCNPISGHATLYWYQQILGQGPKLLIQFQNNGVVDDSQLPKDRFSAERLKGVDSTLKIQPAKLEDSAVYLCASSSYTDTQYFGPGTRLTVL.

This sequence joins TRBV27 and TRBJ1-1; D is unresolved. The CDR3 covers 12 residues. Trimming removed 6 bases from V and 4 bases from J, with 9 bases in between. Germline V gene lookup returns CDR1 MNHEY and CDR2 SMNVEV (reference sequence). The DNA for the CDR3 is TGTGCCAGCAGCGGGGAGAGCACTGAAGCTTTCTTT. Amino acids: CASSGESTEAFF.

This clone has more than one count but fewer than ten. The CDR3, as DNA: TGTGCCAGCACCCCGGCGGGGTCTGGAAACACCATATATTTT. This encodes CASTPAGSGNTIYF. The gene calls are TRBV28 and TRBJ1-3, with D unclear. Germline CDR1 reads MDHEN; CDR2 reads SYDVKM. Between the trimmed V and J ends, which lost 7 bases and 1 base, there was a span of 11 bases. The CDR3 contains 14 residues.

The rearrangement joins TRBV6-5 to TRBJ2-4; the D is unclear. The germline V gene encodes CDR1 MNHEY and CDR2 SVGAGI. This CDR3 has 14 residues. Trimming pared 6 bases from V and 5 bases from J, leaving 14 bases between. The CDR3 reads CASSQRDLENIQYF. The DNA of the CDR3 is TGTGCCAGCAGCCAGAGAGATCTCGAAAACATTCAGTACTTC.

V and J are TRBV19 and TRBJ1-3, with a tentative D call TRBD1 (5 bases). The germline CDR1 and CDR2 sequences are LNHDA and SQIVND (reference sequence). Between the trimmed V and J ends, which lost 3 bases and 0 bases, there was a span of 9 bases. The CDR3 has 15 residues. CDR3 protein: CASSIAGRSGNTIYF. The CDR3 DNA reads as TGTGCCAGTAGTATTGCAGGGCGCTCTGGAAACACCATATATTTT.

The chain recombines TRBV5-4 with TRBJ2-7; no definite D call. The germline gives CDR1 SGHNT, CDR2 YYREEE (reference sequence). CDR3 length equals 13 residues. With 3 bases removed from V and 3 bases from J, the gap between germline ends came to 10 bases. The CDR3 spells CASSSSPDYEQYF. The CDR3 DNA sequence: TGTGCCAGCAGCTCGTCCCCCGACTACGAGCAGTACTTC.

The chain joins TRBV14 to TRBJ2-7, with 7 bases matching TRBD1. Germline lookup yields CDR1 SGHDN and CDR2 FVKESK. This CDR3 has 15 residues. The J segment lost 3 bases and the V segment lost 0 bases, leaving 5 bases of the junction unmatched. The CDR3 spells CASSQEWGTVYEQYF. CDR3 coding DNA: TGTGCCAGCAGCCAAGAATGGGGGACAGTCTACGAGCAGTACTTC.

CDR3: CASSHGRTGELFF. The CDR3 nucleotides are TGCGCCAGCAGCCATGGCCGAACCGGGGAGCTGTTTTTT. The V and J genes are TRBV4-3 and TRBJ2-2, with unresolved D. The CDR3 loop spans 13 amino acids. V shed 3 bases and J shed 5 bases, with 7 bases lying between them. CDR1 and CDR2 from the germline V gene are LGHNA and YSLEER.

The chain recombines TRBV7-2 with TRBJ2-7; D not certain. Germline V CDR1 and CDR2: SGHTA, FQGNSA. V shed 5 bases and J shed 1 base, with 12 bases lying between them. CDR3 length equals 14 residues. The CDR3 loop reads CASSPWVGSYEQYF. The CDR3 DNA is TGTGCCAGCAGCCCTTGGGTTGGATCCTACGAGCAGTACTTC.

V usage is TRBV7-9 and J usage is TRBJ1-1; 7 bases are shared with TRBD1. Germline values: CDR1 SEHNR, CDR2 FQNEAQ (reference sequence). This CDR3 is built from 17 residues. V was clipped by 5 bases and J by 0 bases; unmatched bases: 12. This CDR3 reads CASSPLGGRGVNTEAFF. The CDR3 DNA is TGTGCCAGCAGCCCACTAGGGGGCAGGGGGGTGAACACTGAAGCTTTCTTT.

The chain couples TRBV6-6 to TRBJ2-3; tentative D call: TRBD2 (7 bases). V lost 2 bases, J lost 2 bases, and 11 bases lay in between. This CDR3 comprises 15 residues. Germline V gives CDR1 MNHNY, CDR2 SVGAGI (reference sequence). The CDR3 bases are TGTGCCAGCAGTTACGGTGGGGGGGCCACAGATACGCAGTATTTT. Amino acid sequence: CASSYGGGATDTQYF.

This clone was detected only a few times. V and J are TRBV6-1 and TRBJ2-7; 9 nucleotides line up with TRBD2. The CDR3 consists of 15 residues. The V gene end was trimmed by 8 bases and the J gene end by 0 bases; junction bases not matched to a gene: 8. Germline V gives CDR1 MNHNS, CDR2 SASEGT. The CDR3 loop reads CASQEAGGGSYEQYF. The CDR3 coding sequence is TGTGCCAGCCAGGAGGCGGGAGGGGGCTCCTACGAGCAGTACTTC.

This sequence joins TRBV14 and TRBJ2-7; either TRBD1 or TRBD2 may fit D (5 bases each). Trimming left V 9 bases short and J 3 bases short, with 12 bases between. CDR1 and CDR2 from the germline V gene are SGHDN and FVKESK. The CDR3 is made up of 12 amino acids. CDR3 nucleotide sequence: TGTGCCAGTGCCGGGACGGACTACGAGCAGTACTTC. Residues: CASAGTDYEQYF.

The chain joins TRBV27 to TRBJ2-1, with 7 bases fitting TRBD2. The CDR3 contains 12 residues. The V and J ends lost 6 bases and 10 bases, in that order; junction bases with no gene match: 6. CDR1 is MNHEY and CDR2 is SMNVEV in the germline V gene (reference sequence). CDR3 sequence (DNA): TGTGCCAGCAGCCAACTAGCGAACGAGCAGTTCTTC. Translating gives CASSQLANEQFF.

The rearrangement uses TRBV6-5 and TRBJ1-2, with D possibly being TRBD1 (5 bases). CDR1 MNHEY and CDR2 SVGAGI come from the germline V gene. CDR3 length: 15 amino acids. Trimming left V 0 bases short and J 3 bases short, with 11 bases between. CDR3 DNA: TGTGCCAGCAGTTACTCCCAAGGGACCCACTATGGCTACACCTTC. It yields the protein CASSYSQGTHYGYTF.

The chain's CDR3 is CASSLSGGFSGANVLTF. As DNA, the CDR3 is TGTGCCAGCAGTTTGTCAGGGGGTTTCTCTGGGGCCAACGTCCTGACTTTC. V gene TRBV27 combines with J gene TRBJ2-6; TRBD1 aligns across 7 bases. Germline V gene sequence: CDR1 MNHEY, CDR2 SMNVEV (reference sequence). The CDR3 has 17 residues. The V segment lost 3 bases and the J segment 0 bases; nucleotides outside the gene matches: 5.

The J gene is TRBJ2-3, the V gene TRBV9, with TRBD2 as a possible D gene (5 bases). Germline CDR1 and CDR2: SGDLS and YYNGEE. V was cut by 5 bases and J by 6 bases, with 16 bases left in between. The CDR3 totals 14 residues. CDR3: CASSEGEYRDTQYF. The CDR3 region has the DNA TGTGCCAGCAGTGAGGGAGAGTATAGGGATACGCAGTATTTT.

The J gene is TRBJ2-7, the V gene TRBV5-6, with D perhaps matching TRBD1 (5 bases). V lost 0 bases, J lost 4 bases, and 11 bases lay in between. The CDR3 totals 14 residues. CDR1 and CDR2 (germline): SGHDT, YYEEEE. The CDR3 loop is CASSLGSSGYEQYF. For the CDR3, the DNA is TGTGCCAGCAGCTTGGGGAGTTCAGGGTACGAGCAGTACTTC.

This clone was found a few times. The rearrangement joins TRBV14 to TRBJ2-7; no clear D. V was cut by 3 bases and J by 3 bases, with 9 bases left in between. In germline, CDR1 is SGHDN, CDR2 FVKESK. CDR3 length equals 13 residues. CDR3: CASSHYDIYEQYF. DNA of the CDR3: TGTGCCAGCAGCCATTACGACATCTACGAGCAGTACTTC.

The CDR3 spells CASSLAEENEQFF. CDR3 nucleotides: TGTGCCAGCAGCTTAGCGGAGGAGAATGAGCAGTTCTTC. The rearrangement links TRBV7-6 to TRBJ2-1; D may be TRBD2 (5 bases). Trimming took 0 bases from V and 7 from J, leaving 7 bases between them. Germline CDR1 SGHVS, CDR2 FNYEAQ. The CDR3 is 13 residues long.

CDR3 sequence reads: CASTNTGELFF. The CDR3 DNA reads as TGTGCCAGCACAAACACCGGGGAGCTGTTTTTT. The J gene is TRBJ2-2, the V gene TRBV6-1; D is ambiguous. The CDR3 has 11 residues. V shed 7 bases and J shed 2 bases, with 2 bases lying between them. Germline V gene data show CDR1 as MNHNS and CDR2 as SASEGT.

This clone rates as medium-sized. The genes are TRBV19 and TRBJ1-1; possibly TRBD1 for D (6 bases). V lost 0 bases to trimming and J lost 6 bases, with 8 bases between them. Germline loops: CDR1 LNHDA, CDR2 SQIVND (reference sequence). This CDR3 has 13 residues. The CDR3 reads CASSIEGGAEAFF. The CDR3 region has the DNA TGTGCCAGTAGTATAGAAGGGGGGGCTGAAGCTTTCTTT.